This T cell receptor (beta chain) comes out of a study of shared clonotypes between healthy human individuals. Across the whole study: With ages of 18 to 49, the donors were two women and a few men. Overall study findings and caveats: Enrolling few donors narrowed the genetic and exposure-history diversity that was represented.

It was on ten immunoSEQ deep assay plates that unsorted PBMC DNA was sequenced. Data came from immunoSEQ multiplex PCR; TCRdb stores just in-frame clones and leaves some out. This table holds 400,000 to 500,000 clones, around three quarters found once. The study enrolled healthy HIV-negative adults without recent acute infections or vaccinations as donors. With regard to this clone: What it binds is unknown.

The clonotype was recovered from a woman in her thirties or forties in good health. Some clones in this sample may be carry-over from other donors' samples. The source material was PBMCs.

The CDR3 reads CASSPLAGGVSSYNEQFF. The CDR3 nucleotides are TGTGCCAGCTCACCGCTAGCGGGAGGCGTGAGCTCCTACAATGAGCAGTTCTTC. The chain links TRBV18 to TRBJ2-1, with 11 nucleotides matching TRBD2. The junction had 7 bases not matched to a gene; V was cut back by 3 bases and J by 0 bases. Germline values: CDR1 KGHSH, CDR2 LQKENI. The CDR3 runs to 18 residues.